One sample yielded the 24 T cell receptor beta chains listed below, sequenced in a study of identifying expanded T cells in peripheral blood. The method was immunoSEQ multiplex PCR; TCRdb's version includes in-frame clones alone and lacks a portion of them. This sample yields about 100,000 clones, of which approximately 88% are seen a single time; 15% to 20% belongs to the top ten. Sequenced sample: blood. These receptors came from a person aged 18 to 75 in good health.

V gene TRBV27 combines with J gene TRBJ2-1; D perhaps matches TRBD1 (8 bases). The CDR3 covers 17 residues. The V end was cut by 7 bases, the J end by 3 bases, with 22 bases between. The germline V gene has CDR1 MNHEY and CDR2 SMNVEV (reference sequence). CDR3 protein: CASNTRGLGGGYNEQFF. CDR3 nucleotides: TGTGCCAGCAACACCAGGGGGCTTGGCGGGGGCTACAATGAGCAGTTCTTC.

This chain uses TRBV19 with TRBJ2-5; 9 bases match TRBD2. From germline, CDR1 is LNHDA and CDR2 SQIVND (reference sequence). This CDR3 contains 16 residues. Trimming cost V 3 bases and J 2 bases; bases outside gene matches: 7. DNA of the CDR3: TGTGCCAGTAGTATTCTGCCAGCGGGGGGACAAGAGACCCAGTACTTC. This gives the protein CASSILPAGGQETQYF.

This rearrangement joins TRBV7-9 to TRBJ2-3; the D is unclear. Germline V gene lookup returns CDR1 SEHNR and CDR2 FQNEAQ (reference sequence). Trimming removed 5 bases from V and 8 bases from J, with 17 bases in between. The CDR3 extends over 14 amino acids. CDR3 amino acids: CASSLIEAGATQYF. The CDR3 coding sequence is TGTGCCAGCAGCCTAATCGAGGCCGGTGCTACGCAGTATTTT.

As DNA, the CDR3 is TGTGCCAGCAGTGTCGGCAGGGGGGGTCAGCCCCAGCATTTT. Its protein product is CASSVGRGGQPQHF. The rearrangement uses TRBV2 and TRBJ1-5; 7 bases line up with TRBD1. After removal of 4 bases from V and 6 bases from J, the junction contained 6 bases not matched to a gene. The CDR3 totals 14 residues. Germline assignment: CDR1 SNHLY and CDR2 FYNNEI.

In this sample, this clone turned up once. The CDR3 nucleotides are TGTGCCAGCAGGGATCCGGGACAGGGGGCTGGAGAGACCCAGTACTTC. This sequence encodes CASRDPGQGAGETQYF. The chain has TRBV2 and TRBJ2-5, with TRBD1 matching 12 bases. The length of the CDR3 is 16 residues. From germline, CDR1 is SNHLY and CDR2 FYNNEI. Germline trimming cut 6 bases from V and 4 bases from J; bases unmatched to any gene: 9.

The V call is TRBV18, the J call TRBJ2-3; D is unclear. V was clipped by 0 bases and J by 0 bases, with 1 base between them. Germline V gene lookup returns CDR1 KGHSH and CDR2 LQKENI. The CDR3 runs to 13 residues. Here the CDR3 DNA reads TGTGCCAGCTCACCACCCAGCACAGATACGCAGTATTTT. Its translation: CASSPPSTDTQYF.

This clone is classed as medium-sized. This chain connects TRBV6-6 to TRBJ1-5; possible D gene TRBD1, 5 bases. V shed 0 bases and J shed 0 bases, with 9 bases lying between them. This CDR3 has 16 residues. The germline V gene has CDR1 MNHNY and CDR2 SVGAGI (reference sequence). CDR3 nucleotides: TGTGCCAGCAGTTACTCCACAGGTTATAGCAATCAGCCCCAGCATTTT. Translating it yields CASSYSTGYSNQPQHF.

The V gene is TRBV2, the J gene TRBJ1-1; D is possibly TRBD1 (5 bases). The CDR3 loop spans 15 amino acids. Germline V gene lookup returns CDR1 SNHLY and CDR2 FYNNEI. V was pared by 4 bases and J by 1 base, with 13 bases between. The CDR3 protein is CASSGETAANTEAFF. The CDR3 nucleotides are TGTGCCAGCAGTGGGGAGACAGCGGCGAACACTGAAGCTTTCTTT.

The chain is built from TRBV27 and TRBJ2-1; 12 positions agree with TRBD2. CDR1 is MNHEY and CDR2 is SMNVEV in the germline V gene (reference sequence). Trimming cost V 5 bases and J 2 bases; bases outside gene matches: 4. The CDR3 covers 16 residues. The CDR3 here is CASSRASGGAYNEQFF. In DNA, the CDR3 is TGTGCCAGCAGTCGCGCTAGCGGGGGGGCCTACAATGAGCAGTTCTTC.

The CDR3 region is CASSLSLYNEQFF. The CDR3 DNA sequence: TGTGCCAGCAGCCTGTCGCTATACAATGAGCAGTTCTTC. V gene TRBV4-2 combines with J gene TRBJ2-1; D is undetermined. The CDR3 runs to 13 residues. Trimming took off 4 bases at V and 4 bases at J, with 8 bases between the two ends. Germline CDR1 is LGHNA and CDR2 is YNFKEQ.

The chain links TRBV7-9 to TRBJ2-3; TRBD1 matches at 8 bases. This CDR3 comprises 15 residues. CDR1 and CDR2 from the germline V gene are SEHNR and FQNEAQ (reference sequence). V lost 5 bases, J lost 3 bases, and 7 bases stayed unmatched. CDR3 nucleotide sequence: TGTGCCAGCAGCCCGACGACAGGGGCAACAGATACGCAGTATTTT. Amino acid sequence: CASSPTTGATDTQYF.

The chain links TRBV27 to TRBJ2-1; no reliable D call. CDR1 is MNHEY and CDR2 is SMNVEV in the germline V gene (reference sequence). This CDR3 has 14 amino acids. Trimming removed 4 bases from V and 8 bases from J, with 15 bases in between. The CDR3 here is CASSSQLAGYEQFF. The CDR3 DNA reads TGTGCCAGCAGTTCCCAATTAGCTGGCTATGAGCAGTTCTTC.

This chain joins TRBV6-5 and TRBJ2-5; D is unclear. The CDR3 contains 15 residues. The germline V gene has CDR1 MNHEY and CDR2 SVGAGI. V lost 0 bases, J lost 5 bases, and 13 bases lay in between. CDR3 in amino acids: CASSYSGRVWETQYF. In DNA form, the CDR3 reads TGTGCCAGCAGTTACTCGGGCCGGGTGTGGGAGACCCAGTACTTC.

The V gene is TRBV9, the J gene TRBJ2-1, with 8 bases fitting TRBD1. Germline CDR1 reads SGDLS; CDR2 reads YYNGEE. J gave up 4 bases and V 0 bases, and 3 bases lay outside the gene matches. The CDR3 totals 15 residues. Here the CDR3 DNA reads TGTGCCAGCAGCGTAGAGGGACAGGATTACAATGAGCAGTTCTTC. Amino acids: CASSVEGQDYNEQFF.

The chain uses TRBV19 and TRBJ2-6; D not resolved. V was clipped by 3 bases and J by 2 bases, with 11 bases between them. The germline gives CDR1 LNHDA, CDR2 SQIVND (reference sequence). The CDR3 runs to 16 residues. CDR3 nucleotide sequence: TGTGCCAGTAGTATCGATGTGGGAACTGGGGCCAACGTCCTGACTTTC. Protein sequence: CASSIDVGTGANVLTF.

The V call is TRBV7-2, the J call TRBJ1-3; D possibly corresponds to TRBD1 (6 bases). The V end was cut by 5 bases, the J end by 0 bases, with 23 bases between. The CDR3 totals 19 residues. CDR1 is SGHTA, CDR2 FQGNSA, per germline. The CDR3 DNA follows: TGTGCCAGCAGCGCCCCCGAGGGGGTTGCGCAATACTCTGGAAACACCATATATTTT. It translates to CASSAPEGVAQYSGNTIYF.

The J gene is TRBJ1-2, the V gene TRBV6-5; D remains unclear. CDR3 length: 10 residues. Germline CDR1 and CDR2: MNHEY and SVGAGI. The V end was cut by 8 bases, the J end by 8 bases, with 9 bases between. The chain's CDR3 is CASGPGGYTF. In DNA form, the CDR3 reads TGTGCCAGCGGCCCTGGAGGCTACACCTTC.

The CDR3 DNA sequence: TGTGCCAGCTCACCCAGGACGGGACAGACCTACAATGAGCAGTTCTTC. Protein: CASSPRTGQTYNEQFF. The chain is built from TRBV18 and TRBJ2-1; 7 nucleotides agree with TRBD1. The CDR3 loop spans 16 amino acids. From germline, CDR1 is KGHSH and CDR2 LQKENI. Trimming took 3 bases from V and 2 from J; bases not matched to a gene: 7.

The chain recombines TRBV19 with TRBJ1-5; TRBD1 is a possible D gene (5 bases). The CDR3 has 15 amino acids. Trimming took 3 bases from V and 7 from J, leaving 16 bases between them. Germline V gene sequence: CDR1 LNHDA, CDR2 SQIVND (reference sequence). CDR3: CASSISGQGYQPQHF. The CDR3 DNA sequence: TGTGCCAGTAGTATCTCCGGGCAGGGTTACCAGCCCCAGCATTTT.

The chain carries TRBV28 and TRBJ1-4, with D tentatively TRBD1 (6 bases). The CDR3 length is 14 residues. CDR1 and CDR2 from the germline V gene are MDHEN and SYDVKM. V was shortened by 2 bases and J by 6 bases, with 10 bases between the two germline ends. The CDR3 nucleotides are TGTGCCAGCAGTTTAGGACAGCTACATGAAAAACTGTTTTTT. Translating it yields CASSLGQLHEKLFF.

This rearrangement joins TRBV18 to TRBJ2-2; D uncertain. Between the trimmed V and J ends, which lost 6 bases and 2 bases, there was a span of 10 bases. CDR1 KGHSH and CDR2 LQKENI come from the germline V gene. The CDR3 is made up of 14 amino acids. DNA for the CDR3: TGTGCCAGCTCGCCGTCTCCTAACACCGGGGAGCTGTTTTTT. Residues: CASSPSPNTGELFF.

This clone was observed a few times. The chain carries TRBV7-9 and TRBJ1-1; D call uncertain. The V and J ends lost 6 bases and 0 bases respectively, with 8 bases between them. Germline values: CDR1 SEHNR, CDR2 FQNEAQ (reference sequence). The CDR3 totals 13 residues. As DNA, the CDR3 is TGTGCCAGCAGTCTTACAGTGAACACTGAAGCTTTCTTT. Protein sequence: CASSLTVNTEAFF.

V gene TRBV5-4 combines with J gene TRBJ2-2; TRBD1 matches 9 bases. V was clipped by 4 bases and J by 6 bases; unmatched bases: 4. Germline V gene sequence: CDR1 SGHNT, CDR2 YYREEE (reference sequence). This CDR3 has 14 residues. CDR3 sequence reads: CASSTWTGAGELFF. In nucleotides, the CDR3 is TGTGCCAGCAGCACCTGGACAGGGGCCGGGGAGCTGTTTTTT.

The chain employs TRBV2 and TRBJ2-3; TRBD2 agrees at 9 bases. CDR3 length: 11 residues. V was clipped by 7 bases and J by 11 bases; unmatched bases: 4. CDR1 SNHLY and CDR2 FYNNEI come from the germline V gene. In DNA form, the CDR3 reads TGTGCCAGCACCGAGCGGGGGGTGCAGTATTTT. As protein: CASTERGVQYF.